This TCR beta chain was retrieved from a study of blood T cell repertoires in COVID-19. The CDR3 length is 16 residues. The V gene end was trimmed by 7 bases and the J gene end by 4 bases; junction bases not matched to a gene: 13. Germline V gives CDR1 LNHDA, CDR2 SQIVND (reference sequence). Source study methods: By means of reference gene primer amplification, nucleated cell counts were estimated. Only in-frame clones appear in the TCRdb table, and some are missing; sequencing was by immunoSEQ multiplex PCR. V and J calls and clone size follow that table, whereas D and trimming were derived from the DNA. The table includes over 250,000 clones, around 83% detected once.

The sample was PBMCs or T cells enriched from blood (not recorded which). This chain links TRBV19 with TRBJ2-5, with TRBD2 matching over 9 bases. This sequence originates from a man aged 35 to 55 who had been exposed to COVID-19. CDR3 DNA sequence: TGTGCCAGTATGCTAGCGGGATCGGGTAGGGGAGAGACCCAGTACTTC. The encoded protein is CASMLAGSGRGETQYF.